This TCR beta chain was recorded in a study of vaccination and CD4 T cells after COVID-19 (dated by TCRdb to between 2021 and 2023). Study-wide context: In the convalescent cohort there were six males and four females, among whom were two Hispanic individuals, seven Caucasians, two Asians and one multiracial person. Participants received two doses of either the Pfizer-BioNTech BNT162b2 vaccine (n=8) or the Moderna mRNA-1273 vaccine (n=2). In control cultures, a CEFX viral epitope pool was used as positive control, an HIV-1 Nef peptide pool was used as negative control, or no peptide was added. Post-vaccine blood samples were collected a median of about 72 days after the second vaccine dose, ranging from roughly 12 to 241 days. Post-COVID blood samples from convalescent patients were collected a median of roughly 100 days after diagnosis, with a range of about 35 to 161 days. At the TCR clonotype level, an earlier paper using these donors assessed memory CD4+ T cell crossreactivity between SARS-CoV-2 and common cold coronavirus spike proteins. For stimulating the cultures, overlapping spike peptide pools were used, derived from SARS-CoV-2 as well as from the common cold coronaviruses HCoV-NL63, HCoV-OC43 and HCoV-229E. The spike-specific CD4+ TCR repertoire was compared before and after mRNA vaccination in nine to ten COVID-19 convalescent patients and a handful of infection-naive healthy vaccine recipients.

Broad study findings and their caveats: Among the post-vaccine SARS-CoV-2-reactive clones in convalescent patients, a median approximately 86% showed up only after vaccination, which suggests vaccine-specific priming. The study included relatively few convalescent patients and did not analyze early timepoints after natural infection. In convalescent patients, nearly all vaccine-specific clones (304 of 307) were found to be mono-reactive for SARS-CoV-2 spike rather than cross-reactive with common cold coronaviruses. An increase in the median number of SARS-CoV-2-reactive clonotypes from approximately 21 after infection to roughly 39 after vaccination was observed, but the change was not found to be significant.

To prepare the library, PCR was applied. DNA from cultured CD4+ T cells was subjected to TCR sequencing with the Oncomine TCR Beta short-read assay at the Johns Hopkins FTIC core. Genomic DNA was extracted from the cultured CD4+ T cells with the QIAamp micro DNA kit. The Oncomine TCR Beta libraries from cultured CD4+ T cells were pooled using unique dual indexes and then sequenced on an Illumina iSeq 100. From the authors' description of their analysis: Non-productive sequences were filtered out, and CDR3s that did not start with C, did not end with F or W, or were shorter than 7 amino acids were discarded. The MANAFEST web application was used to identify antigen-specific clonotypes by comparing peptide-stimulated wells against reference wells and other culture wells. To be called positive, a clone needed an FDR below 0.05, an odds ratio above 5, and a productive frequency above 0.1% in at least two of three replicate wells. A clonotype counted as cross-reactive if it showed significant expansion both in the SARS-CoV-2 spike wells and in at least one common cold coronavirus spike condition. Using R version 3.6.1, CDR3 homology was evaluated through Levenshtein distances (stringdist) along with unrooted phylogenetic trees (ape). Using fastp at Q25 and MiXCR, TCRdb reprocessed the public reads and kept productive beta chains. Entries are consolidated by CDR3 protein sequence, retaining the most common genes and DNA. The V and J calls were not made by the authors but by TCRdb's processing. The sample table contains some 7,000 distinct CDR3 sequences; only one count was recorded for approximately 31% of them. Together, the top ten hold approximately 10% of the sample.

The treatment or condition label corresponds to: approximately 9-day PBMC culture with coronavirus spike peptide pools or control peptides (ViraFEST assay). CD4+ T cells from unexposed donors were collected before the COVID-19 pandemic (2011-2018). The ViraFEST assay was used in the study, in which antigen-specific T cells were expanded with peptide pools and expanded clonotypes were subsequently identified by TCR sequencing. About 2 million PBMCs per well were cultured in IMDM with approximately 5% human AB serum and approximately 10 IU/ml IL-2, plus 10 ug/ml peptide pools. Half of the culture medium was replaced with fresh IL-2-containing medium on days 3 and 7. After 10 days of culture, CD4+ T cells were isolated by negative selection with the EasySep CD4+ T cell isolation kit. As cell number allowed, CD4+ T cells from unexposed donors were tested for reactivity to SARS-CoV-2 S and N and to four common cold coronavirus spike pools. Ficoll-Paque Plus gradient centrifugation was used to isolate PBMCs from whole blood, and the isolated PBMCs were then either used fresh or cryopreserved at -140C. Each culture condition was generally run in triplicate wells. The leukapheresis product for the unexposed donors was obtained through commercial purchase.

Comment on this clonotype: Its recognized antigen is unknown. No much larger clone is present one base from it, and per-base qualities are unavailable.

CDR1 and CDR2 are read off the germline V gene as MNHEY and SVGAGI. The V and J ends are trimmed by 2 bases and 0 bases, leaving 6 bases between them. Inclusive of the bounding cysteine and phenylalanine, the CDR3 is 14 residues long. Only the CDR3 DNA is retained, 42 bases long and in frame from the first base. The rearranged segments are TRBV6-5 and TRBJ2-3; no D gene call is confident. The sequenced sample was CD4+ T cells from blood, cultured in vitro. The receptor was derived from a human donor in good health. This receptor has the CDR3 CASSYTASTDTQYF. The DNA is TGTGCCAGCAGTTACACGGCCAGCACAGATACGCAGTATTTT.